These 20 T cell receptor beta chains originate from one sample sequenced in a study of blood T cell repertoires in COVID-19. Method: immunoSEQ multiplex PCR; TCRdb's copy keeps in-frame clones and lacks some. The sample includes nearly 110,000 clones, 71% seen only once; the top ten take more than 0.8%. Sequences were obtained from peripheral blood. The receptors shown here come from a human donor with acute or convalescent COVID-19. The donor label of this sample is uncertain.

This clone was seen a single time. The genes are TRBV28 and TRBJ1-6; D remains unclear. The CDR3 sequence is 12 residues long. From germline, CDR1 is MDHEN and CDR2 SYDVKM. V lost 3 bases, J lost 15 bases, and 12 bases lay in between. In DNA, the CDR3 is TGTGCCAGCAGTTTTGAAGATGAGGGCCTCCACTTT. It specifies CASSFEDEGLHF.

This clone was picked up one time. The chain uses TRBV3-1 (or the pseudogene TRBV3-2) and TRBJ1-3; TRBD1 matches at 9 bases. The V segment lost 4 bases and the J segment 4 bases; nucleotides outside the gene matches: 5. In germline, CDR1 is LGHDT, CDR2 YNNKEL (reference sequence). This CDR3 is built from 15 residues. CDR3 sequence: CASSPPGTGGNTIYF. The CDR3 DNA is TGTGCCAGCAGCCCACCCGGGACAGGGGGAAACACCATATATTTT.

The chain combines TRBV27 with TRBJ1-1, with a possible D match to TRBD1 (5 bases). The CDR3 is 13 residues long. CDR1 is MNHEY and CDR2 is SMNVEV in the germline V gene (reference sequence). V was cut by 2 bases and J by 6 bases, with 10 bases left in between. The CDR3 here is CASSLRQGAEAFF. In nucleotides, the CDR3 is TGTGCCAGCAGTTTAAGGCAGGGTGCTGAAGCTTTCTTT.

The chain links TRBV19 to TRBJ1-5; unclear D gene. Germline V gene data show CDR1 as LNHDA and CDR2 as SQIVND (reference sequence). The CDR3 is 12 amino acids. Between the trimmed V and J ends, which lost 1 base and 6 bases, there was a span of 4 bases. Here the CDR3 reads CASSIASQPQHF. The CDR3 region has the DNA TGTGCCAGTAGTATAGCGAGTCAGCCCCAGCATTTT. The whole variable domain, filled in from reference TRBV19 and TRBJ1-5, reads DGGITQSPKYLFRKEGQNVTLSCEQNLNHDAMYWYRQDPGQGLRLIYYSQIVNDFQKGDIAEGYSVSREKKESFPLTVTSAQKNPTAFYLCASSIASQPQHFGDGTRLSIL.

The V and J genes are TRBV7-9 and TRBJ2-7; tentatively, D is TRBD1 (5 bases). V was shortened by 3 bases and J by 0 bases, with 9 bases between the two germline ends. This CDR3 contains 14 residues. The germline gives CDR1 SEHNR, CDR2 FQNEAQ (reference sequence). The CDR3 here is CASSFGQPSYEQYF. CDR3 DNA: TGTGCCAGCAGCTTTGGACAACCCTCCTACGAGCAGTACTTC.

The chain recombines TRBV5-1 with TRBJ2-3, with a possible D match to TRBD1 (5 bases). The CDR3 is 14 amino acids. V was trimmed by 7 bases and J by 0 bases, leaving 12 bases between them. The germline gives CDR1 SGHRS, CDR2 YFSETQ. The CDR3 here is CASREAGSTDTQYF. CDR3 coding DNA: TGCGCCAGCCGAGAGGCAGGGAGCACAGATACGCAGTATTTT. Filled out from reference TRBV5-1 and TRBJ2-3, the complete variable domain reads KAGVTQTPRYLIKTRGQQVTLSCSPISGHRSVSWYQQTPGQGLQFLFEYFSETQRNKGNFPGRFSGRQFSNSRSEMNVSTLELGDSALYLCASREAGSTDTQYFGPGTRLTVL.

This chain links TRBV19 with TRBJ2-3; 9 bases are shared with TRBD1. CDR3 length: 13 amino acids. Trimming cost V 6 bases and J 11 bases; bases outside gene matches: 9. Germline CDR1 LNHDA, CDR2 SQIVND (reference sequence). In DNA form, the CDR3 reads TGTGCCAGTAGCGCCACACCGGGACAGGGGCAGTATTTT. Protein product: CASSATPGQGQYF. Based on the CDR3 plus reference TRBV19 and TRBJ2-3, the full variable domain is DGGITQSPKYLFRKEGQNVTLSCEQNLNHDAMYWYRQDPGQGLRLIYYSQIVNDFQKGDIAEGYSVSREKKESFPLTVTSAQKNPTAFYLCASSATPGQGQYFGPGTRLTVL.

The V call is TRBV12-3 or TRBV12-4, the J call TRBJ1-4; 7 bases match TRBD1. J gave up 7 bases and V 3 bases, and 2 bases lay outside the gene matches. The CDR3 is made up of 13 amino acids. This CDR3 reads CASSLNRGEKLFF. CDR3 sequence (DNA): TGTGCCAGCAGTTTGAACAGGGGTGAAAAACTGTTTTTT.

This chain connects TRBV2 to TRBJ2-2; TRBD1 aligns across 7 bases. With 7 bases clipped from V and 0 bases from J, the junction kept 2 bases outside the gene matches. Germline V lookup: CDR1 SNHLY, CDR2 FYNNEI. This CDR3 is 14 amino acids long. DNA for the CDR3: TGTGCCAGCACAGACAGGGCGAACACCGGGGAGCTGTTTTTT. Amino acid sequence: CASTDRANTGELFF.

J is TRBJ2-3 and V is TRBV5-1; 13 nucleotides match TRBD2. Per germline, CDR1 SGHRS and CDR2 YFSETQ. This CDR3 contains 19 residues. J lost 0 bases, V lost 1 base, and 8 bases had no gene match. Written as DNA, the CDR3 is TGCGCCAGCAGCTTGACTACTAGCGGGGGGGCCGGGAGCACAGATACGCAGTATTTT. Its translation: CASSLTTSGGAGSTDTQYF. The full variable domain, with the rest looked up from reference TRBV5-1 and TRBJ2-3, is KAGVTQTPRYLIKTRGQQVTLSCSPISGHRSVSWYQQTPGQGLQFLFEYFSETQRNKGNFPGRFSGRQFSNSRSEMNVSTLELGDSALYLCASSLTTSGGAGSTDTQYFGPGTRLTVL.

The chain uses TRBV5-1 and TRBJ2-2; 13 bases match TRBD2. Germline V gives CDR1 SGHRS, CDR2 YFSETQ. The ends lost 0 bases at V and 7 bases at J; junction bases unmatched: 3. The CDR3 runs to 16 residues. The CDR3, as DNA: TGCGCCAGCAGCTTGGCGGGACTAGCGGGGATCGGGGAGCTGTTTTTT. It yields the protein CASSLAGLAGIGELFF.

V is TRBV4-1 and J is TRBJ2-2, with 13 nucleotides matching TRBD2. Germline values: CDR1 MGHRA, CDR2 YSYEKL. The CDR3 has 17 residues. With 5 bases clipped from V and 4 bases from J, the junction kept 7 bases outside the gene matches. The CDR3 sequence is CASSESGLAGTTGELFF. The CDR3 nucleotides are TGCGCCAGCAGCGAGTCGGGACTAGCGGGGACCACCGGGGAGCTGTTTTTT.

The V gene is TRBV28, the J gene TRBJ1-5; D uncertain. V was cut by 7 bases and J by 1 base, with 14 bases left in between. This CDR3 region has 15 residues. Germline assignment: CDR1 MDHEN and CDR2 SYDVKM. For the CDR3, the DNA is TGTGCCAGCACCTTAAGCGCTGGGAGCAATCAGCCCCAGCATTTT. Translation: CASTLSAGSNQPQHF.

This chain links TRBV6-4 with TRBJ2-1; 9 nucleotides agree with TRBD1. V was pared by 0 bases and J by 6 bases, with 3 bases of the junction left unmatched. There are 15 residues in the CDR3. Germline V gives CDR1 MRHNA, CDR2 SNTAGT. The CDR3 bases are TGTGCCAGCAGTGACTCACAGGGGGCGCCCAATGAGCAGTTCTTC. It is translated as CASSDSQGAPNEQFF.

This chain links TRBV30 with TRBJ1-5; 7 bases line up with TRBD1. This CDR3 has 16 amino acids. Losses at the gene ends were 0 bases for V and 0 bases for J; bases not matched to a gene: 5. Germline CDR1 is GTSNPN and CDR2 is SVGIG (reference sequence). The CDR3 DNA is TGTGCCTGGAGTGTCCAGGGGGTGTATAGCAATCAGCCCCAGCATTTT. It encodes CAWSVQGVYSNQPQHF.

The chain has TRBV4-1 and TRBJ2-7; 8 bases match TRBD1. The CDR3 sequence is 14 residues long. The trim removed 5 bases at V and 2 bases at J, leaving 5 bases unmatched. Germline loops: CDR1 MGHRA, CDR2 YSYEKL. In DNA form, the CDR3 reads TGCGCCAGCAGCACCGGGACAGGTCCCTACGAGCAGTACTTC. Translation gives CASSTGTGPYEQYF.

DNA of the CDR3: TGTGCCAGCAGCCGCGACAGGAGCCTCTACAATGAGCAGTTCTTC. Residues: CASSRDRSLYNEQFF. The rearrangement joins TRBV7-3 to TRBJ2-1; maybe TRBD1 (6 bases). Germline assignment: CDR1 SGHTA and CDR2 FQGTGA. CDR3 length: 15 residues. Trimming left V 5 bases short and J 3 bases short, with 14 bases between.

This rearrangement joins TRBV3-1 (or the pseudogene TRBV3-2) to TRBJ1-5; 7 nucleotides match TRBD1. J gave up 7 bases and V 4 bases, and 10 bases lay outside the gene matches. Germline loops: CDR1 LGHDT, CDR2 YNNKEL (reference sequence). This CDR3 spans 15 amino acids. The CDR3 DNA follows: TGTGCCAGCAGCCGGGGGAAGGGGGCGGGGCAGCCCCAGCATTTT. Translating gives CASSRGKGAGQPQHF.

Only a few counts were recorded for this clone. J is TRBJ2-1 and V is TRBV6-5, with D possibly matching TRBD2 (7 bases). V was shortened by 5 bases and J by 7 bases, with 18 bases between the two germline ends. CDR3 length equals 15 residues. Germline V gene data show CDR1 as MNHEY and CDR2 as SVGAGI. The CDR3 is CASSLSGGLNNEQFF. The CDR3 nucleotides read TGTGCCAGCAGTCTCTCCGGGGGGCTAAATAATGAGCAGTTCTTC.

The chain joins TRBV28 to TRBJ1-2; 7 bases agree with TRBD1. The CDR3 is made up of 12 amino acids. In germline, CDR1 is MDHEN, CDR2 SYDVKM. V was pared by 11 bases and J by 5 bases, with 8 bases of the junction left unmatched. CDR3 sequence reads: CASEGAGYGYTF. The DNA for the CDR3 is TGTGCCTCCGAGGGGGCGGGGTATGGCTACACCTTC.